This TCR beta chain was identified during a study of spatial heterogeneity in lung cancer. Study summary: Each unique TCR and UMI combination was seen more than ten times on average in raw reads.

TCRdb analysed the 5' RACE reads with MiXCR anew, one entry per CDR3 protein. The data show tens of thousands of distinct CDR3 sequences, roughly 12% seen once. Indicated time point: sample taken at primary tumor resection. Unsorted whole RNA of tumor, nontumor lung or frozen PBMC was sequenced. CDR3 length: 15 residues. V shed 3 bases and J shed 7 bases, with 16 bases lying between them. Germline CDR1 LNHDA, CDR2 SQIVND (reference sequence). The starting material was PBMCs, obtained at surgery. This rearrangement joins TRBV19 to TRBJ1-5; weak D call: TRBD1 (5 bases). The TCR originated in a male donor with early-stage non-small cell lung cancer. The CDR3 region is CASSIPGRDGQPQHF. The CDR3 DNA reads as TGTGCCAGTAGTATCCCCGGCAGGGACGGACAGCCCCAGCATTTT.